The present entry profiles one T cell receptor (beta chain) with its context. This clonotype has a handful of counts. The antigen it recognizes is unknown. No much larger clone is present one base from it, and per-base qualities are unavailable. Reading the label with the study, this specimen's treatment or condition is: live attenuated yellow fever vaccine strain. At each blood-draw timepoint, two biological replicates of bulk PBMCs were obtained. A standard Ficoll-Paque protocol was used to isolate PBMCs from peripheral blood. RNA was extracted with TriZol from bulk PBMCs, CD4 and CD8 fractions, and dextramer-positive and dextramer-negative fractions. The data are from a study of T cells after yellow fever vaccination (dated by TCRdb to between 2017 and 2020). About the study as a whole: The SMART-Seq v4 Ultra Low Input RNA kit was used to prepare libraries from fractions with low cell numbers. Bulk TCR alpha and beta repertoires were sequenced longitudinally to track T-cell clones before and after primary and booster YFV17D yellow fever vaccination. Blood was collected at multiple timepoints before and after primary and secondary immunization, and bulk PBMC replicates and cell subsets were isolated. Two healthy male donors, one aged 18 to 30 and one aged 30 to 40 years, were included in the cohort.

Taken from cysteine to phenylalanine, the CDR3 has 16 residues. Only the CDR3 DNA stays, 48 bases, in frame from base 1. Deletion took 6 bases off V and 6 bases off J, with a span of 22 bases between the germline ends. The germline V gene (reference sequence) sets CDR1 to SEHNR and CDR2 to FQNEAQ. What the study reported, not specific to this receptor: Computational filtering was needed because FACS-sorted repertoires could contain abundant contaminating clonotypes from the bulk population. A small share of clonotypes was detected in both CD4 and CD8 compartments, with the overlap likely arising from convergent recombination. Because the study included only a couple of donors, the extent to which the findings can be generalized is limited. Most clones expanded after primary vaccination (about 96% of CD4 and roughly 91% of CD8) were re-detected after the booster, suggesting that broad memory maintenance occurred. The secondary T-cell response was weaker than the primary response but faster, peaking on day 5 instead of day 15.

TCR cDNA was synthesized by 5'RACE template switching, which introduced a universal primer site and unique molecular identifiers. Priming for cDNA synthesis came from both the TCR alpha and TCR beta constant segments. Two PCR steps were used to amplify libraries, with sample barcodes and sequencing adapters being added in the second step. Libraries were sequenced on Illumina HiSeq 2500 (2x100 bp) or NovaSeq (2x150 bp). In the source study's methods: Demultiplexing of reads and collapsing into UMI consensus sequences were performed with MIGEC, and V(D)J alignment was carried out with MiXCR. Vaccine-responding clonotypes were defined with edgeR using replicate PBMC samples, requiring FDR below 0.01 and a log2 fold change above 5 up to day 15. CD4 or CD8 identity was assigned to each bulk clonotype according to whether the clonotype was present at higher abundance in the sequenced CD4 repertoire or the sequenced CD8 repertoire. The public reads were quality trimmed at Q25 with fastp and then assembled into clones with MiXCR by TCRdb, keeping productive beta chains. All rows with the same CDR3 protein become a single entry with the most common DNA and genes. These V and J calls originate from TCRdb's pipeline instead of the authors' own analysis. This sample comprises nearly 550,000 distinct CDR3 sequences, about 19% of them detected only once. Of the sample, 14% falls within the top ten clones.

The sample in question was PBMCs, obtained 15 days after the yellow fever booster vaccination. The chain uses TRBV7-9 and TRBJ2-3; possibly the D gene is TRBD2, per 6 matching bases. The sequence derives from a man younger than 45 who received the YFV17D yellow fever vaccine. Here is the DNA: TGTGCCAGCAGGCCCGTCCGGGGAGGTATTAACGATACGCAGTATTTT. Its protein reads: CASRPVRGGINDTQYF.